This TCR beta chain was profiled in a study of shared clonotypes between healthy human individuals. Using immunoSEQ multiplex PCR, the repertoire was profiled, and TCRdb retains in-frame clones only, with some absent. The sample contains approximately 940,000 clones, more than 75% of which appear only once. Researchers partitioned CD4+ cells into CD45RA+ naive and CD45RA-negative memory subsets. The CDR3 is made up of 15 amino acids. Germline assignment: CDR1 PRHDT and CDR2 FYEKMQ (reference sequence). V was clipped by 6 bases and J by 2 bases, with 16 bases between them. This clone was recorded many times.

The sample consisted of memory CD4+ T cells sorted from blood. The subset was: CD45RA-negative fraction. The chain joins TRBV13 to TRBJ1-2; the D is unclear. The receptor was isolated from a man aged 18 to 29 in good health. The CDR3 bases are TGTGCCAGCAGACGTTCTGGTGGAGACAACTATGGCTACACCTTC. It encodes CASRRSGGDNYGYTF.